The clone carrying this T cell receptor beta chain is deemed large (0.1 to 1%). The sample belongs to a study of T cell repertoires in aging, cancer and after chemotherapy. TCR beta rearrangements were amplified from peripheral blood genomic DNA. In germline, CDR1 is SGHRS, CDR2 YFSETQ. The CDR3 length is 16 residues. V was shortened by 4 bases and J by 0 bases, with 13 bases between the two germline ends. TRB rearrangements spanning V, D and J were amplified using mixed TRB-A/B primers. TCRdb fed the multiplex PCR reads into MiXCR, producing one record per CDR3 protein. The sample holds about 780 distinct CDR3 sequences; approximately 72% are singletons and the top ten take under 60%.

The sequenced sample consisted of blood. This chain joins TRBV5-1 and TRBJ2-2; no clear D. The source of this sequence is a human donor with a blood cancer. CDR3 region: CASSPLLGSNTGELFF. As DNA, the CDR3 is TGCGCCAGCAGCCCCCTTTTGGGCTCGAACACCGGGGAGCTGTTTTTT.